Presented here are 21 T cell receptor beta chains from one specimen sequenced in a study of regulatory T cells in long-lasting Graves disease. Time point given: persistent/refractory GD, antithyroid drugs over 5 years with positive TRAb. From RNA extracted from PBMCs, the TCR library was made. Construction of the TCR beta libraries employed iRepertoire HTBI primers in conjunction with Arm-PCR of CDR3 regions. TCRdb fed the multiplex PCR reads into MiXCR, producing one record per CDR3 protein. The table shows 400,000 to 600,000 distinct CDR3 sequences, with about 22% occurring only once. Sequenced here: peripheral blood mononuclear cells (PBMCs), sampled when the disease was refractory, from a patient treated with antithyroid drugs. The receptors were gathered from a female donor with Graves disease.

This clonotype was counted only a few times. The rearrangement joins TRBV7-9 to TRBJ2-2; possible D gene TRBD2, 5 bases. Germline loops: CDR1 SEHNR, CDR2 FQNEAQ (reference sequence). V was shortened by 5 bases and J by 4 bases, with 20 bases between the two germline ends. This CDR3 has 17 amino acids. In DNA form, the CDR3 reads TGTGCCAGCAGCGGGAGACGGGGTGTCGAATCCACCGGGGAGCTGTTTTTT. Translating it yields CASSGRRGVESTGELFF.

This clonotype turned up a few times. This chain links TRBV9 with TRBJ2-1, with TRBD2 matching 9 bases. The length of the CDR3 is 15 residues. The germline V gene has CDR1 SGDLS and CDR2 YYNGEE. The V gene end was trimmed by 6 bases and the J gene end by 1 base; junction bases not matched to a gene: 5. The CDR3 loop is CASTYSGSSYNEQFF. In nucleotides, the CDR3 is TGTGCCAGCACCTATAGCGGGAGTTCCTACAATGAGCAGTTCTTC.

This clonotype was recorded many times. V usage is TRBV20-1 and J usage is TRBJ2-7; D is possibly TRBD1 (6 bases). CDR1 and CDR2 (germline): DFQATT, SNEGSKA (reference sequence). Trimming stripped 2 bases from V and 5 bases from J, with 10 bases between. CDR3 length equals 12 residues. The CDR3 DNA reads as TGCAGTGCTAGATCCCACAGGGACGAGCAGTACTTC. Translated: CSARSHRDEQYF.

This clonotype has a handful of counts. The chain employs TRBV20-1 and TRBJ1-4, with no clear D. This CDR3 comprises 14 residues. Between the trimmed V and J ends, which lost 6 bases and 3 bases, there was a span of 14 bases. Germline loops: CDR1 DFQATT, CDR2 SNEGSKA (reference sequence). The CDR3 loop reads CSANPGRANEKLFF. The DNA for the CDR3 is TGCAGTGCCAACCCGGGCAGAGCTAATGAAAAACTGTTTTTT.

This chain links TRBV4-2 with TRBJ1-4, with a tentative D call TRBD1 (6 bases). Germline V gene lookup returns CDR1 LGHNA and CDR2 YNFKEQ. This CDR3 spans 18 amino acids. V lost 4 bases and J lost 0, with 18 bases in between. CDR3: CASSLSGQIVATNEKLFF. For the CDR3, the DNA is TGTGCCAGCAGCCTCTCTGGACAGATAGTTGCAACTAATGAAAAACTGTTTTTT.

In its sample, this clonotype was seen a few times. The CDR3 DNA follows: TGCAGTGCTAGAGATTGGGCTCAATCCTACAATGAGCAGTTCTTC. Protein product: CSARDWAQSYNEQFF. The chain links TRBV20-1 to TRBJ2-1; D unclear. The ends were cut back, 0 bases at V and 1 base at J, with 10 bases in the middle. The CDR3 has 15 amino acids. Germline V gene sequence: CDR1 DFQATT, CDR2 SNEGSKA (reference sequence).

This clonotype was observed a few times. The chain is built from TRBV7-9 and TRBJ1-6; the D is unclear. This CDR3 has 12 residues. CDR1 is SEHNR and CDR2 is FQNEAQ in the germline V gene (reference sequence). V was clipped by 2 bases and J by 10 bases, with 6 bases between them. CDR3 loop: CASSLFGSPLHF. The CDR3 DNA reads TGTGCCAGCAGCTTATTCGGCTCACCCCTCCACTTT.

This clonotype was seen more than once but under ten times. The J gene is TRBJ2-5, the V gene TRBV5-5; D is unresolved. Germline assignment: CDR1 SGHKS and CDR2 YYEKEE (reference sequence). This CDR3 is 12 amino acids long. Trimming removed 4 bases at V and 5 bases at J, with 9 bases between. DNA for the CDR3: TGTGCCAGCAGCCCCTGGCGGGAGACCCAGTACTTC. This encodes CASSPWRETQYF.

This clonotype was observed a handful of times. V usage is TRBV12-3 or TRBV12-4 and J usage is TRBJ1-2, with a weak D call TRBD1 (5 bases). Deletions cut 1 base from V and 8 bases from J, with 17 bases between. There are 15 residues in the CDR3. The DNA for the CDR3 is TGTGCCAGCAGTTTAGAGCCCAGGGTTTGGAACGGCTACACCTTC. Amino acids: CASSLEPRVWNGYTF.

There are a few counts of this clonotype. The genes are TRBV30 and TRBJ1-5; D is perhaps TRBD1 (5 bases). The CDR3 covers 13 residues. V lost 0 bases and J 7 bases, leaving 10 bases between the germline ends. CDR1 GTSNPN and CDR2 SVGIG come from the germline V gene (reference sequence). The CDR3 DNA sequence: TGTGCCTGGAGTGTGGGGGGGGAACAGCCCCAGCATTTT. Protein: CAWSVGGEQPQHF.

This clonotype was detected many times. The chain combines TRBV13 with TRBJ1-4; D unresolved. This CDR3 is 14 amino acids long. V was shortened by 2 bases and J by 2 bases, with 6 bases between the two germline ends. Germline V gives CDR1 PRHDT, CDR2 FYEKMQ (reference sequence). The CDR3 is CASSLRETNEKLFF. As DNA, the CDR3 is TGTGCCAGCAGCTTACGAGAGACTAATGAAAAACTGTTTTTT.

This clonotype was detected ten times or more. The chain couples TRBV20-1 to TRBJ2-7; 10 positions match TRBD1. CDR1 and CDR2 (germline): DFQATT, SNEGSKA (reference sequence). Trimming cost V 5 bases and J 4 bases; bases outside gene matches: 14. The CDR3 totals 16 residues. The CDR3 reads CSASTGGAGRWYEQYF. The DNA of the CDR3 is TGCAGTGCTTCGACAGGGGGCGCGGGGAGATGGTACGAGCAGTACTTC.

Of note for this clonotype: With a far larger clone one base away, a read error is the likely cause. The rearrangement joins TRBV6-1 to TRBJ1-1, with D possibly matching TRBD1 (5 bases). CDR1 is MNHNS, CDR2 SASEGT, per germline. The CDR3 is made up of 11 amino acids. CDR3 DNA: TGTACCAGCAGTCAGGGTACTGAAGCTTTCTTT. Its protein product is CTSSQGTEAFF.

This clonotype was recorded at least ten times. The chain carries TRBV20-1 and TRBJ2-7; 8 nucleotides line up with TRBD1. J was trimmed by 5 bases and V by 0 bases; bases with no gene match: 9. The CDR3 contains 15 residues. Germline CDR1 and CDR2: DFQATT and SNEGSKA (reference sequence). The DNA of the CDR3 is TGCAGTGCTAGAGATCCCGGACAGGGTAGCCACGAGCAGTACTTC. It yields the protein CSARDPGQGSHEQYF.

The chain is built from TRBV6-1 and TRBJ2-2, with a tentative D call TRBD2 (5 bases). From germline, CDR1 is MNHNS and CDR2 SASEGT. This CDR3 has 14 amino acids. V was trimmed by 6 bases and J by 6 bases, leaving 14 bases between them. The CDR3 protein is CASRVRGSAGELFF. The CDR3 nucleotides read TGTGCCAGCAGGGTTCGGGGTTCGGCCGGGGAGCTGTTTTTT.

The V call is TRBV5-1, the J call TRBJ2-7, with D possibly TRBD2 on 6 matching bases. The germline V gene has CDR1 SGHRS and CDR2 YFSETQ. Trimming cost V 2 bases and J 2 bases, with 11 bases left between them. The CDR3 runs 14 residues. The CDR3 nucleotides read TGCGCCAGCAGCTTTAGCGGATTTACCTACGAGCAGTACTTC. Encoded protein: CASSFSGFTYEQYF.

The chain recombines TRBV6-2 or TRBV6-3 with TRBJ1-2; D is perhaps TRBD1 (5 bases). The V and J ends lost 0 bases and 7 bases respectively, with 15 bases between them. Germline loops: CDR1 MNHEY, CDR2 SVGEGT. The CDR3 sequence is 15 residues long. As DNA, the CDR3 is TGTGCCAGCAGTTACTCCTACCCAGGGCGGGGTGGCTACACCTTC. Its translation: CASSYSYPGRGGYTF.

V and J are TRBV7-9 and TRBJ1-1; no clear D gene. The CDR3 runs to 12 residues. The germline gives CDR1 SEHNR, CDR2 FQNEAQ (reference sequence). V lost 1 base to trimming and J lost 6 bases, with 6 bases between them. CDR3 sequence reads: CASSLVDAEAFF. CDR3 DNA: TGTGCCAGCAGCTTAGTTGATGCTGAAGCTTTCTTT. Full variable domain (outside the CDR3, taken from reference TRBV7-9 and TRBJ1-1): DTGVSQNPRHKITKRGQNVTFRCDPISEHNRLYWYRQTLGQGPEFLTYFQNEAQLEKSRLLSDRFSAERPKGSFSTLEIQRTEQGDSAMYLCASSLVDAEAFFGQGTRLTVV.

This clonotype appeared many times. The CDR3 DNA reads as TGTGCCACCAGCGAACCGGGACAGTCTAATCAGCCCCAGCATTTT. This encodes CATSEPGQSNQPQHF. The chain links TRBV24-1 to TRBJ1-5; TRBD1 aligns across 7 bases. CDR3 length equals 15 residues. Trimming removed 7 bases from V and 4 bases from J; junction bases left unmatched: 9. Germline-derived CDR1 and CDR2 are KGHDR and SFDVKD.

A few counts support this clonotype. This may arise from a read error, as a much more abundant clone is one base away. This sequence joins TRBV11-2 and TRBJ2-2; D gene unclear. CDR3 length: 11 residues. Germline V lookup: CDR1 SGHAT, CDR2 FQNNGV. The ends were cut back, 4 bases at V and 6 bases at J, with 3 bases in the middle. The CDR3 DNA reads as TGTGCCAGCAGCTGGGCCGGGGAGCTGTTTTTT. This translates into CASSWAGELFF. Combining the CDR3 with reference TRBV11-2 and TRBJ2-2 gives the whole variable domain EAGVAQSPRYKIIEKRQSVAFWCNPISGHATLYWYQQILGQGPKLLIQFQNNGVVDDSQLPKDRFSAERLKGVDSTLKIQPAKLEDSAVYLCASSWAGELFFGEGSRLTVL.

The CDR3 DNA reads TGCGCCAGCAGCCAAGATCGACCCTCTAATGAAAAACTGTTTTTT. It encodes CASSQDRPSNEKLFF. The chain couples TRBV4-1 to TRBJ1-4; D unclear. Per the germline V gene, CDR1 is MGHRA and CDR2 is YSYEKL. The CDR3 is 15 residues long. Trimming took off 0 bases at V and 3 bases at J, with 8 bases between the two ends.